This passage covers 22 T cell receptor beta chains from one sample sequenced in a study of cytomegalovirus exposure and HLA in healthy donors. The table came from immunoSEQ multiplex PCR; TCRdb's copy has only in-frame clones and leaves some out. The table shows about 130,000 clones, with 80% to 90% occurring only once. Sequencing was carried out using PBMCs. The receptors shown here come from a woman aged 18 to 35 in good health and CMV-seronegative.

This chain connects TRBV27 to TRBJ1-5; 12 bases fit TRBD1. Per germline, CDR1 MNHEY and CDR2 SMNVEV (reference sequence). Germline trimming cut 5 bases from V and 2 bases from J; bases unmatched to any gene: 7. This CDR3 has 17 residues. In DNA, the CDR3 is TGTGCCAGCAGTACCCGGGACAGGGGGCCGCGCAATCAGCCCCAGCATTTT. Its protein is CASSTRDRGPRNQPQHF.

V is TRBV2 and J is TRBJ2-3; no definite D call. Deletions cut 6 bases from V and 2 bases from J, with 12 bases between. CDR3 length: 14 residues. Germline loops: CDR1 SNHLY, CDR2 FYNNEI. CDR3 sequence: CASSLVSYTDTQYF. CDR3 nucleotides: TGTGCCAGCAGCTTAGTTAGCTACACAGATACGCAGTATTTT. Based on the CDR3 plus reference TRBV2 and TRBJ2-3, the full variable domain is EPEVTQTPSHQVTQMGQEVILRCVPISNHLYFYWYRQILGQKVEFLVSFYNNEISEKSEIFDDQFSVERPDGSNFTLKIRSTKLEDSAMYFCASSLVSYTDTQYFGPGTRLTVL.

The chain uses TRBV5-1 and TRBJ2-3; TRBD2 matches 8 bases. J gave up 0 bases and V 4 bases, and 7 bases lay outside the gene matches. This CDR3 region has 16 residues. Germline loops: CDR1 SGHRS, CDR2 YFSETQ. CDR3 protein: CASSASGGASTDTQYF. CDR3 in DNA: TGCGCCAGCAGCGCCTCCGGGGGGGCTAGCACAGATACGCAGTATTTT.

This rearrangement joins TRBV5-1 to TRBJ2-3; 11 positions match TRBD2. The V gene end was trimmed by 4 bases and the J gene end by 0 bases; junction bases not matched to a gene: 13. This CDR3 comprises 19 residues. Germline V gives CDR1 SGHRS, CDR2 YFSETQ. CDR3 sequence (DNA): TGCGCCAGCAGCGGAGGGACTAGCGGAGAAGAACGTAGCACAGATACGCAGTATTTT. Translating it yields CASSGGTSGEERSTDTQYF.

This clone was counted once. The CDR3 reads CASSPAGTGTYEQYF. CDR3 DNA: TGTGCCAGCAGCCCAGCCGGGACAGGGACCTACGAGCAGTACTTC. The chain recombines TRBV7-6 with TRBJ2-7; 9 bases fit TRBD1. V lost 5 bases, J lost 2 bases, and 7 bases stayed unmatched. CDR3 length equals 15 residues. CDR1 and CDR2 (germline): SGHVS, FNYEAQ.

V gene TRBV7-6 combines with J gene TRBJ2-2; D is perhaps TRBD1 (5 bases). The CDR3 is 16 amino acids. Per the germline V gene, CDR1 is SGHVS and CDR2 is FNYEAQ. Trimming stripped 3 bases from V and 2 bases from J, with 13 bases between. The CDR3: CASSFLTQGNTGELFF. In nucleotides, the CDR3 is TGTGCCAGCAGCTTCTTAACGCAGGGCAACACCGGGGAGCTGTTTTTT.

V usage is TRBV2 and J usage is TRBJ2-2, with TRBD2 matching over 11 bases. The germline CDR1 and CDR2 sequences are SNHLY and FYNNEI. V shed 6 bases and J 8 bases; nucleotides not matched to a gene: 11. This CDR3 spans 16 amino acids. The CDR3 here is CASRKLAGALGGELFF. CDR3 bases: TGTGCCAGCAGAAAACTAGCGGGGGCGCTTGGTGGGGAGCTGTTTTTT.

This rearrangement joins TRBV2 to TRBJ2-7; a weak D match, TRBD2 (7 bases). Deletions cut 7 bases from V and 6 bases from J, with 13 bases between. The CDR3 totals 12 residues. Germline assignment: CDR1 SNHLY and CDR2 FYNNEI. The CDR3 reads CASTPRGGEQYF. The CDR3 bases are TGTGCCAGCACTCCGAGGGGGGGCGAGCAGTACTTC.

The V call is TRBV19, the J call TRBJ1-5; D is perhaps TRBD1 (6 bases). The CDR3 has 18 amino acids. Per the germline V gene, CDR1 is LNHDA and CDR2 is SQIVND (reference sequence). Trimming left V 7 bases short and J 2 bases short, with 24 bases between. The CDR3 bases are TGTGCCAGTACCCCAGGGGCGCCGGGAGGAAGGGGCAATCAGCCCCAGCATTTT. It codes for CASTPGAPGGRGNQPQHF.

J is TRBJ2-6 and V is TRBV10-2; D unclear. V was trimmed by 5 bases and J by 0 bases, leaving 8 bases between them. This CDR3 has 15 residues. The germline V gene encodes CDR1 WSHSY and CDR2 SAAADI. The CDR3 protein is CASSFDTSGANVLTF. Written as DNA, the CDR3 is TGCGCCAGCAGTTTTGACACCTCTGGGGCCAACGTCCTGACTTTC.

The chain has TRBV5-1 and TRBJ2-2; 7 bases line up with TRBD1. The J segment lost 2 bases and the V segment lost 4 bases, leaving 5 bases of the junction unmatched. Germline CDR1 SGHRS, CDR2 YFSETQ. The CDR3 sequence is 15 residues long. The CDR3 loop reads CASSPGQLNTGELFF. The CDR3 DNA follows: TGCGCCAGCAGCCCGGGACAGCTAAACACCGGGGAGCTGTTTTTT.

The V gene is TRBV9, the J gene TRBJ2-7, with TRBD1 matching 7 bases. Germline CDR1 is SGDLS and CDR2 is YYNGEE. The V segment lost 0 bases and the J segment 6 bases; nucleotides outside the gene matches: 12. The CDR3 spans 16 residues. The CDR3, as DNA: TGTGCCAGCAGCGTAGCTCTTGGACAGGAGGTCGGCGAGCAGTACTTC. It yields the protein CASSVALGQEVGEQYF.

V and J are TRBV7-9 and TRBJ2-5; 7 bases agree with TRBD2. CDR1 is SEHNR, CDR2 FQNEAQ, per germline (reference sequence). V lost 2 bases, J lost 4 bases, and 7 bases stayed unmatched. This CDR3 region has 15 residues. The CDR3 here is CASSLNRAGVETQYF. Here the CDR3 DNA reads TGTGCCAGCAGCTTAAACCGGGCGGGGGTAGAGACCCAGTACTTC.

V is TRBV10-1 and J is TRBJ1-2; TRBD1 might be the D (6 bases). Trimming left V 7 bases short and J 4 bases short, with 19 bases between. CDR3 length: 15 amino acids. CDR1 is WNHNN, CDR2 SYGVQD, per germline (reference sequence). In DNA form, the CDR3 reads TGCGCCAGCAATCAGGGGAGTAGGGGATCCTATGGCTACACCTTC. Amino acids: CASNQGSRGSYGYTF.

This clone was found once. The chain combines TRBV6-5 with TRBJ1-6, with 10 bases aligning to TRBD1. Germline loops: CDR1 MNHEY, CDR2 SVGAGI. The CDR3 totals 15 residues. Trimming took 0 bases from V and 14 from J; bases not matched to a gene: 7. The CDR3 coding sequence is TGTGCCAGCAGTTACTCGGGACAGGGGAGGGGTGCCCTCCACTTT. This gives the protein CASSYSGQGRGALHF.

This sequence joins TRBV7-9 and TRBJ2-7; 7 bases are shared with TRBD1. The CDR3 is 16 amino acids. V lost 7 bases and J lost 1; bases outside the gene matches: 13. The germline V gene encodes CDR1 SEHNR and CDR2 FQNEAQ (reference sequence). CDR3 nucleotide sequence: TGTGCCAGCACGGGTGGGCCGGCAGGGGGTTCCTACGAGCAGTACTTC. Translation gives CASTGGPAGGSYEQYF.

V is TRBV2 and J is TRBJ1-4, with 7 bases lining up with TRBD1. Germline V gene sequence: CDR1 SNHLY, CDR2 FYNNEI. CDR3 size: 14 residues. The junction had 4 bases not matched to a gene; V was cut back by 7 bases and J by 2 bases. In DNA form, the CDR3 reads TGTGCCAGCAACAGGGACAGCACTAATGAAAAACTGTTTTTT. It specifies CASNRDSTNEKLFF.

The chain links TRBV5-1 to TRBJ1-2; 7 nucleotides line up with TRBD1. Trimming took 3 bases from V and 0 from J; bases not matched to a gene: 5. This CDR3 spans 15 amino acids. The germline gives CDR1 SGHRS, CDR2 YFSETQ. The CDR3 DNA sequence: TGCGCCAGCAGCTCCCGGACAGGCACTAACTATGGCTACACCTTC. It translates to CASSSRTGTNYGYTF.

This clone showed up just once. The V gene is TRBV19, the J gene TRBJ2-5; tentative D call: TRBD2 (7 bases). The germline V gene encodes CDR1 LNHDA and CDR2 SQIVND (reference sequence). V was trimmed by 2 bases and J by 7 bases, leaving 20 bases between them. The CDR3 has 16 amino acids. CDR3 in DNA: TGTGCCAGTAGTATAACCCCCCGGGGGGCTGCTGGGACCCAGTACTTC. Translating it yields CASSITPRGAAGTQYF.

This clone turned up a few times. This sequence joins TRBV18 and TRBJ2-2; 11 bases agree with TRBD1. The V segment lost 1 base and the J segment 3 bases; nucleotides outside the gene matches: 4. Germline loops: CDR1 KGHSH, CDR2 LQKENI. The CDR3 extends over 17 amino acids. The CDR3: CASSPLGQGAYTGELFF. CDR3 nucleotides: TGTGCCAGCTCACCACTCGGACAGGGGGCGTACACCGGGGAGCTGTTTTTT.

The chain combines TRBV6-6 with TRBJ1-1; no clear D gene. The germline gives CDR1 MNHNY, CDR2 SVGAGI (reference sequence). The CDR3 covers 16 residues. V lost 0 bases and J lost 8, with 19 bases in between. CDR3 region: CASSYSIGGSRREAFF. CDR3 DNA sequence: TGTGCCAGCAGTTACTCGATAGGTGGGAGTAGGAGGGAAGCTTTCTTT.

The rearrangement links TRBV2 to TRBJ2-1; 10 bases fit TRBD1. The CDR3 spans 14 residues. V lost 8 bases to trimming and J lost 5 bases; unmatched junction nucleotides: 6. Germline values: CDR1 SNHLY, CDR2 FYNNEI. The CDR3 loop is CASLGQGINNEQFF. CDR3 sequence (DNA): TGTGCCAGCCTGGGACAGGGGATAAACAATGAGCAGTTCTTC. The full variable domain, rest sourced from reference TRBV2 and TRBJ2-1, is EPEVTQTPSHQVTQMGQEVILRCVPISNHLYFYWYRQILGQKVEFLVSFYNNEISEKSEIFDDQFSVERPDGSNFTLKIRSTKLEDSAMYFCASLGQGINNEQFFGPGTRLTVL.